One and the same sample provided the 8 T cell receptor beta chains below, sequenced in a study of T cell responses to AZD1222 COVID-19 vaccine (dated by TCRdb to 2020 to 2022). Reading the label with the study, this specimen's time point is: baseline before first vaccination. The library was built by means of the immunoSEQ multiplex PCR assay. TCRdb limited this immuneACCESS table to in-frame rearrangements with V and J called. A share of clones is missing; checked studies link under half to unresolved V genes, and the rest is unexplained. In this sample the table shows about 90,000 clones, 88% of which occur a single time. The ten largest account for under 6.5% of the sample. Sample: peripheral blood, taken on day 0 of AZD1222 vaccination. The receptors shown here come from an adult in good health.

Only one count was recorded for this clone. The junction does not match germline at one end; this may be a read error. V gene TRBV7-9 combines with J gene TRBJ2-7, with 7 positions matching TRBD2. CDR1 is SEHNR, CDR2 FQNEAQ, per germline (reference sequence). The length of the CDR3 is 14 residues. The DNA of the CDR3 is TGTGCCAGCAGTCCGATTTATGGGGACCCGGGGGGAAGCTTC. Residues: CASSPIYGDPGGSF. Together with reference TRBV7-9 and TRBJ2-7, the CDR3 gives the full variable domain: DTGVSQNPRHKITKRGQNVTFRCDPISEHNRLYWYRQTLGQGPEFLTYFQNEAQLEKSRLLSDRFSAERPKGSFSTLEIQRTEQGDSAMYLCASSPIYGDPGGSFGPGTRLTVT.

This sequence joins TRBV28 and TRBJ1-5; D unclear. V was cut by 5 bases and J by 5 bases, with 10 bases left in between. The CDR3 has 13 residues. CDR1 is MDHEN and CDR2 is SYDVKM in the germline V gene. The CDR3, as DNA: TGTGCCAGCAGTGGAGTGCACGATCAGCCCCAGCATTTT. Its protein is CASSGVHDQPQHF.

This sequence joins TRBV28 and TRBJ2-7, with D uncertain. With 4 bases removed from V and 1 base from J, the gap between germline ends came to 8 bases. The CDR3 loop spans 13 amino acids. The germline CDR1 and CDR2 sequences are MDHEN and SYDVKM. CDR3 protein: CASSSRQSYEQYF. DNA of the CDR3: TGTGCCAGCAGTTCGAGGCAATCCTACGAGCAGTACTTC.

This clone has just one count. CDR3 protein: CASSLRWDTEAFF. In DNA form, the CDR3 reads TGTGCCAGCAGCTTACGGTGGGACACTGAAGCTTTCTTT. The J gene is TRBJ1-1, the V gene TRBV7-3; D call uncertain. CDR1 and CDR2 from the germline V gene are SGHTA and FQGTGA. V lost 2 bases to trimming and J lost 3 bases, with 7 bases between them. CDR3 length equals 13 residues.

This clone was observed once. The chain carries TRBV28 and TRBJ2-1; 10 bases are a match to TRBD2. This CDR3 is built from 15 residues. Looked up from germline, CDR1 is MDHEN and CDR2 is SYDVKM. Unmatched junction bases numbered 7, after V lost 5 bases and J lost 6 bases. The CDR3 coding sequence is TGTGCCAGCAGTACCCCGGGACTAGCGAGCAATGAGCAGTTCTTC. Translating gives CASSTPGLASNEQFF.

V is TRBV27 and J is TRBJ1-1, with TRBD1 as a possible D gene (6 bases). The V gene's germline CDR1 is MNHEY and CDR2 SMNVEV (reference sequence). Deletions cut 8 bases from V and 3 bases from J, with 10 bases between. This CDR3 is built from 12 residues. The CDR3 coding sequence is TGTGCCAGCTACCGGGGGCACACTGAAGCTTTCTTT. Protein product: CASYRGHTEAFF.

This clone has a handful of counts. V gene TRBV12-3 or TRBV12-4 combines with J gene TRBJ2-1, with 8 positions matching TRBD2. Losses at the gene ends were 10 bases for V and 9 bases for J; bases not matched to a gene: 11. The CDR3 contains 13 residues. CDR3: CATSVYSGTEQFF. CDR3 DNA sequence: TGTGCCACCTCAGTTTATAGCGGGACTGAGCAGTTCTTC.

The chain carries TRBV21-1 and TRBJ1-4; TRBD1, the table's D call, was not compared with the DNA. TRBV21-1 is annotated as a pseudogene. This CDR3 spans 14 amino acids. The CDR3, as DNA: TGTGCCAGCAGCAAAGAGGGGGATCTTGAAAAACTGTTTTTT. Its translation: CASSKEGDLEKLFF.